Listed here is a single TCR beta chain. The record originates from a study of shared clonotypes between healthy human individuals. Clones were sequenced by immunoSEQ multiplex PCR, and TCRdb holds only the in-frame ones, with some missing. Among about 490,000 clones listed, about three quarters were seen once. Every contributor of samples was a Caucasian grown-up residing in Nashville, Tennessee. CDR3 length equals 15 residues. Germline V gene lookup returns CDR1 MGHDK and CDR2 SYGVNS. Losses at the gene ends were 2 bases for V and 0 bases for J; bases not matched to a gene: 3. V gene TRBV25-1 combines with J gene TRBJ1-1, with 7 bases fitting TRBD1. The source of this sequence is a woman in her thirties or forties in good health. Some clones in this sample may be carry-over from other donors' samples. The sequencing input was PBMCs. The CDR3 protein is CASSEPGQMNTEAFF. The CDR3 coding sequence is TGTGCCAGCAGTGAACCGGGACAGATGAACACTGAAGCTTTCTTT.